This entry concerns a single T cell receptor beta chain. The antigen is unknown. A much more abundant neighbour one base away suggests this may be a read error. After constant-region reverse-primer amplification, full-length variable regions underwent semi-nested PCR with Nested Universal Primer A. TCRdb re-analysed the 5' RACE reads in MiXCR, keeping a single row per CDR3 protein. The profile shows roughly 6,000 distinct CDR3 sequences, approximately 59% of them singletons. General study findings and limits: The TCR gene usage of tumor memory CD4+ T cells clustered together with blood and lymph node memory CD4+ cells and with lymph node naive CD4+ cells. Tumor Treg TCRs overlapped most with tumor naive CD4+ cells.

The CDR3 is 14 residues long. V shed 3 bases, J shed 4 bases, and the junction held 8 bases outside the gene matches. CDR1 DFQATT and CDR2 SNEGSKA come from the germline V gene (reference sequence). CD4+CD45RO+CD25- cells were isolated as memory CD4+ T cells. The sequence was collected from a female donor with breast cancer. The chain links TRBV20-1 to TRBJ2-5; 7 nucleotides match TRBD2. The specimen was tumor-infiltrating memory CD4+ T cells sorted from the breast tumor. The subset is: memory CD4+ T cells, CD4+CD45RO+CD25-. The CDR3 loop reads CSASHGTGGETQYF. Here the CDR3 DNA reads TGCAGTGCTAGCCACGGGACGGGGGGAGAGACCCAGTACTTC.